This is a list of T cell receptor beta chains from one sample in a study of cytomegalovirus exposure and HLA in healthy donors. The data were produced by immunoSEQ multiplex PCR, yet TCRdb's version contains in-frame clones alone and is incomplete. Of around 170,000 clones in the sample, 70% to 80% were seen once. Material for sequencing was PBMCs. The receptors were gathered from a woman in her thirties or forties in good health and CMV-seronegative. The CDR3 runs from the conserved cysteine through the conserved F or W. Fields, in order: clone size, D gene, J gene, V gene, CDR3 protein, CDR3 DNA. The D gene is left open where the match is weak. Size is omitted from some rows. Given values are once, few, many or a class for expanded clones.

few	TRBD2	TRBJ2-2	TRBV4-1	CASSRSGLNTGELFF	TGCGCCAGCAGCCGTAGCGGGCTTAACACCGGGGAGCTGTTTTTT
.	.	TRBJ2-1	TRBV6-4	CASAQGNEQFF	TGTGCCAGCGCCCAGGGTAATGAGCAGTTCTTC
.	.	TRBJ2-7	TRBV7-9	CASSPTGGGTYEQYF	TGTGCCAGCAGCCCAACAGGGGGGGGGACCTACGAGCAGTACTTC
.	TRBD1	TRBJ1-2	TRBV30	CAWDRDKGGYTF	TGTGCCTGGGACAGGGATAAAGGCGGCTACACCTTC
few	.	TRBJ2-7	TRBV5-6	CASSLAGRHEQYF	TGTGCCAGCAGCTTAGCAGGGAGGCACGAGCAGTACTTC
.	.	TRBJ1-1	TRBV6-5	CASSFQGPQTTEAFF	TGTGCCAGCAGTTTCCAGGGGCCCCAGACCACTGAAGCTTTCTTT
.	TRBD1	TRBJ2-3	TRBV29-1	CSVLGGAGTDTQYF	TGCAGCGTGTTAGGGGGCGCAGGGACAGATACGCAGTATTTT
.	TRBD1	TRBJ2-2	TRBV25-1	CASSEWTGANTGELFF	TGTGCCAGCAGTGAATGGACAGGTGCGAACACCGGGGAGCTGTTTTTT
.	TRBD1	TRBJ2-7	TRBV6-1	CASSPDRGLDEQYF	TGTGCCAGCAGTCCCGACAGGGGGCTAGACGAGCAGTACTTC
.	.	TRBJ2-7	TRBV7-9	CASSQAGQVLSYEQYF	TGTGCCAGCAGCCAGGCCGGCCAGGTCCTCTCCTACGAGCAGTACTTC
once	TRBD2	TRBJ2-1	TRBV9	CASNPSGSAYNEQFF	TGTGCCAGCAACCCTAGCGGGTCAGCCTACAATGAGCAGTTCTTC
.	.	TRBJ2-1	TRBV7-3	CASRPGGAGEQFF	TGTGCCAGCAGGCCCGGGGGAGCTGGTGAGCAGTTCTTC
once	TRBD1	TRBJ1-2	TRBV28	CASSPRGMGYYGYTF	TGTGCCAGCAGCCCCAGGGGGATGGGGTACTATGGCTACACCTTC
.	.	TRBJ1-4	TRBV5-1	CASSLDTTNEKLFF	TGCGCCAGCAGCCTAGATACAACTAATGAAAAACTGTTTTTT
.	TRBD2	TRBJ2-3	TRBV5-1	CASSLVPTSGGAGDTQYF	TGCGCCAGCAGCTTGGTTCCGACTAGCGGGGGGGCAGGGGATACGCAGTATTTT
.	.	TRBJ2-3	TRBV4-3	CASSQDTIGTDTQYF	TGCGCCAGCAGCCAAGATACCATAGGCACAGATACGCAGTATTTT
.	.	TRBJ1-5	TRBV19	CASSIVGQGFVPQHF	TGTGCCAGTAGTATAGTAGGGCAGGGGTTTGTGCCCCAGCATTTT
.	.	TRBJ1-3	TRBV7-2	CASSLTVSGNTIYF	TGTGCCAGCAGCTTGACTGTCTCTGGAAACACCATATATTTT
.	.	TRBJ1-2	TRBV27	CASSLQMGVNYGYTF	TGTGCCAGCAGTTTACAAATGGGCGTTAACTATGGCTACACCTTC
.	TRBD1	TRBJ1-2	TRBV6-1	CASSRQGTNYGYTF	TGTGCCAGCAGCCGACAGGGGACCAACTATGGCTACACCTTC
.	TRBD1	TRBJ2-2	TRBV2	CACRRGQGTTAGELFF	TGTGCCTGCAGGCGCGGACAGGGAACGACAGCCGGGGAGCTGTTTTTT
.	TRBD1	TRBJ1-1	TRBV5-1	CASRLDRARTEAFF	TGCGCCAGCAGATTGGACAGGGCGAGGACTGAAGCTTTCTTT
.	.	TRBJ1-3	TRBV9	CASSGDTSGNTIYF	TGTGCCAGCAGCGGGGACACCTCTGGAAACACCATATATTTT
once	.	TRBJ2-1	TRBV14	CASSQPSKKNNEQFF	TGTGCCAGCAGCCAACCGAGCAAGAAAAACAATGAGCAGTTCTTC
.	TRBD2	TRBJ2-1	TRBV28	CASSLRGGYNEQFF	TGTGCCAGCAGTTTACGCGGGGGGTACAATGAGCAGTTCTTC
.	TRBD1	TRBJ2-7	TRBV13	CASSPGLRDRGRPLTYEQYF	TGTGCCAGCAGCCCAGGCCTCCGGGACAGGGGGCGTCCATTAACCTACGAGCAGTACTTC
.	TRBD2	TRBJ2-5	TRBV15	CATSRGGAGKETQYF	TGTGCCACCAGCAGGGGGGGAGCGGGGAAAGAGACCCAGTACTTC
.	.	TRBJ1-1	TRBV6-1	CASSEAQGGGAAFF	TGTGCCAGCAGTGAAGCGCAAGGGGGAGGGGCAGCTTTCTTT
.	.	TRBJ2-2	TRBV6-6	CASSSAAGGELFF	TGTGCCAGCAGCTCCGCTGCGGGCGGGGAGCTGTTTTTT
once	TRBD1	TRBJ1-1	TRBV5-1	CASSLGGGTMNTEAFF	TGCGCCAGCAGCTTGGGAGGGGGCACTATGAACACTGAAGCTTTCTTT
.	.	TRBJ2-7	TRBV5-1	CASSLYSYEQYF	TGCGCCAGCAGCTTGTATTCCTACGAGCAGTACTTC
few	.	TRBJ2-7	TRBV5-4	CASSRRVQTYGHEQYF	TGTGCCAGCAGCAGGAGGGTCCAGACGTATGGCCACGAGCAGTACTTC
.	.	TRBJ2-7	TRBV18	CASSPNRAYEQYF	TGTGCCAGCTCACCAAACAGGGCCTACGAGCAGTACTTC
.	TRBD1	TRBJ2-5	TRBV27	CASSLRQGWGETQYF	TGTGCCAGCAGTCTCCGACAGGGCTGGGGAGAGACCCAGTACTTC
.	.	TRBJ1-2	TRBV6-5	CASIIRRDYGYTF	TGTGCCAGCATTATCCGGAGGGACTATGGCTACACCTTC
.	TRBD2	TRBJ2-3	TRBV13	CASSFGGRGDTQYF	TGTGCCAGCAGCTTCGGAGGGAGGGGAGATACGCAGTATTTT
.	.	TRBJ1-3	TRBV6-5	CASEGGGGNTIYF	TGTGCCAGCGAGGGTGGAGGTGGAAACACCATATATTTT
.	.	TRBJ2-7	TRBV29-1	CSVEIGTLSSYEQYF	TGCAGCGTTGAAATCGGGACACTGAGCTCCTACGAGCAGTACTTC
.	.	TRBJ1-2	TRBV27	CASSLSANYGYTF	TGTGCCAGCAGTTTATCTGCGAACTATGGCTACACCTTC
.	.	TRBJ2-7	TRBV27	CASRSLDSWTYEQYF	TGTGCCAGCAGATCTTTGGACAGCTGGACCTACGAGCAGTACTTC
.	.	TRBJ2-5	TRBV5-6	CASSLDRAGGETQYF	TGTGCCAGCAGCTTGGACAGGGCCGGTGGTGAGACCCAGTACTTC
.	.	TRBJ2-1	TRBV29-1	CSVVGLPLREQFF	TGCAGCGTTGTTGGACTCCCTTTGAGAGAGCAGTTCTTC
.	.	TRBJ1-2	TRBV4-1	CASSQEPTQGYGYTF	TGCGCCAGCAGCCAAGAACCCACCCAGGGGTATGGCTACACCTTC
.	.	TRBJ1-5	TRBV19	CASSSGQWNGNQPQHF	TGTGCCAGTAGTTCCGGACAGTGGAATGGCAATCAGCCCCAGCATTTT
.	.	TRBJ2-2	TRBV15	CATSREADTGELFF	TGTGCCACCAGCAGGGAGGCGGACACCGGGGAGCTGTTTTTT
.	TRBD1	TRBJ1-5	TRBV4-1	CASSQVLGTGAYSNQPQHF	TGCGCCAGCAGCCAAGTTCTCGGGACAGGGGCATATAGCAATCAGCCCCAGCATTTT
.	TRBD1	TRBJ1-4	TRBV28	CASTVTGTGAEKLFF	TGTGCCAGCACCGTAACGGGGACAGGGGCTGAAAAACTGTTTTTT
.	TRBD1	TRBJ2-5	TRBV2	CASSEATGGSETQYF	TGTGCCAGCAGTGAGGCGACAGGGGGCTCGGAGACCCAGTACTTC
.	.	TRBJ2-1	TRBV5-1	CASSLAGAAYNEQFF	TGCGCCAGCAGCTTGGCGGGAGCAGCCTACAATGAGCAGTTCTTC
.	.	TRBJ1-2	TRBV5-1	CASSFSQTNYGYTF	TGCGCCAGCAGCTTCTCACAGACCAACTATGGCTACACCTTC
many	.	TRBJ1-5	TRBV5-1	CASSFMGGDNQPQHF	TGCGCCAGCAGCTTCATGGGAGGGGACAATCAGCCCCAGCATTTT
.	TRBD2	TRBJ2-2	TRBV7-9	CASSLREPGELFF	TGTGCCAGCAGCTTGCGGGAGCCCGGGGAGCTGTTTTTT
.	TRBD1	TRBJ1-1	TRBV11-2	CASSLQGARTEAFF	TGTGCCAGCAGCTTACAGGGGGCGCGGACTGAAGCTTTCTTT
.	TRBD2	TRBJ2-7	TRBV2	CASSESRGASGSYEQYF	TGTGCCAGCAGTGAAAGCAGAGGGGCTAGCGGCTCCTACGAGCAGTACTTC
few	.	TRBJ1-1	TRBV6-5	CASSEQVNTEAFF	TGTGCCAGCAGTGAACAGGTGAACACTGAAGCTTTCTTT
.	.	TRBJ1-2	TRBV7-2	CASSLDRGKDGYTF	TGTGCCAGCAGCTTAGATCGGGGGAAGGATGGCTACACCTTC
.	.	TRBJ1-5	TRBV25-1	CASSGPGRDSNQPQHF	TGTGCCAGCAGTGGGCCTGGCAGGGATAGCAATCAGCCCCAGCATTTT
.	.	TRBJ2-7	TRBV7-9	CASNYFNDYEQYF	TGTGCCAGCAACTATTTTAACGATTACGAGCAGTACTTC
.	.	TRBJ1-1	TRBV6-4	CASSDSADEVAFF	TGTGCCAGCAGTGACTCGGCGGATGAGGTAGCTTTCTTT